This T cell receptor beta chain stems from a study of CD8 T cells in ankylosing spondylitis. Findings and caveats of the study: Ankylosing spondylitis blood seemed to carry a telltale TCR beta motif made of about 8 highly homologous variants. Reportedly, disease-linked clones are significantly enriched in ankylosing spondylitis patients' matched synovial fluid. Reactive arthritis synovial fluid and blood previously showed some of these motif variants.

TCRdb recomputed calls from the 5' RACE reads with MiXCR, one row per CDR3 protein. The sample lists roughly 35,000 distinct CDR3 sequences, approximately 15% occurring once. Concerning this clonotype: Its specificity is not known.

Germline lookup yields CDR1 SGHRS and CDR2 YFSETQ. Trimming removed 0 bases at V and 4 bases at J, with 15 bases between. The CDR3 has 16 residues. The J gene is TRBJ2-3, the V gene TRBV5-1; D ambiguous. The TCR sequence derives from a male donor with ankylosing spondylitis or in good health (not recorded which). The sequenced sample was blood. The CDR3 nucleotides read TGCGCCAGCAGCTTGGTGCCAGGAGTCCCCCCAGATACGCAGTATTTT. Protein product: CASSLVPGVPPDTQYF.